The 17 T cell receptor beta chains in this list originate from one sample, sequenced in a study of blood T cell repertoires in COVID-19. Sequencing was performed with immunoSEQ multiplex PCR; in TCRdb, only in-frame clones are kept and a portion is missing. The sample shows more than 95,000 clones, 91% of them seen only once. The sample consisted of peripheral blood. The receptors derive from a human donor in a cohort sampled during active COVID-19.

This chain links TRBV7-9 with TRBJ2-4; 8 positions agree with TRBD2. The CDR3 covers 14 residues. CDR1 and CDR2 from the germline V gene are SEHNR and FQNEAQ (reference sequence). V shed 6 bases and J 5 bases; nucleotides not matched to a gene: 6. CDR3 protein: CASRAGGLQNIQYF. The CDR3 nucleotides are TGTGCCAGCAGGGCGGGGGGACTGCAAAACATTCAGTACTTC.

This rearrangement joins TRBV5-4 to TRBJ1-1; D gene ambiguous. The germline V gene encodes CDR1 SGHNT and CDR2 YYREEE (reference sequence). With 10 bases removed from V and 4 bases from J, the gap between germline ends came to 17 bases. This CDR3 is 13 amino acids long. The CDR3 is CAGRIAGSTEAFF. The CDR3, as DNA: TGTGCCGGCCGTATTGCAGGAAGCACTGAAGCTTTCTTT.

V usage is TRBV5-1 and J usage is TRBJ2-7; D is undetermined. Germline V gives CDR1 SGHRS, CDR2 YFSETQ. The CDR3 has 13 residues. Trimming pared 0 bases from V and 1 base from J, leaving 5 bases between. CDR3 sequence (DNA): TGCGCCAGCAGCTTGGCCCAGTCCTACGAGCAGTACTTC. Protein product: CASSLAQSYEQYF.

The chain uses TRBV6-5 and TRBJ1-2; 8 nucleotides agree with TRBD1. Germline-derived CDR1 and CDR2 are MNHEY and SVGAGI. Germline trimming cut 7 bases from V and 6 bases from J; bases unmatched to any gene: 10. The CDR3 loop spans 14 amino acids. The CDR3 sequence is CASTPTGGGDGYTF. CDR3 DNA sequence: TGTGCCAGCACCCCTACAGGGGGGGGAGATGGCTACACCTTC.

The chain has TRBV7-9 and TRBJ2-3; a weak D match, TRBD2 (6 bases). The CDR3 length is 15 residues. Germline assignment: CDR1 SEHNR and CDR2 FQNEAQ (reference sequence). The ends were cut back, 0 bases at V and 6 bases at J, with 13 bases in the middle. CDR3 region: CASSLAQTSGDTQYF. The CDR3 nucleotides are TGTGCCAGCAGCTTAGCCCAGACTAGTGGGGATACGCAGTATTTT.

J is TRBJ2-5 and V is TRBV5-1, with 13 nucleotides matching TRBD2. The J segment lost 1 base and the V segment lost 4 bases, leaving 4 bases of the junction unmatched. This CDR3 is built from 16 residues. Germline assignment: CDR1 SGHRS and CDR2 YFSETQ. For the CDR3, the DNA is TGCGCCAGCAGCCTGACTAGCGGGGGGCCCCAAGAGACCCAGTACTTC. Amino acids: CASSLTSGGPQETQYF.

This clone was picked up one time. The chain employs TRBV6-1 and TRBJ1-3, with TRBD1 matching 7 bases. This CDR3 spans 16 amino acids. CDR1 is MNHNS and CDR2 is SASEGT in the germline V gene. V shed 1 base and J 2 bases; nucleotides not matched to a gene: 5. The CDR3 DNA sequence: TGTGCCAGCAGTGAAGATCAGACAGGGACTGGAAACACCATATATTTT. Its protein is CASSEDQTGTGNTIYF.

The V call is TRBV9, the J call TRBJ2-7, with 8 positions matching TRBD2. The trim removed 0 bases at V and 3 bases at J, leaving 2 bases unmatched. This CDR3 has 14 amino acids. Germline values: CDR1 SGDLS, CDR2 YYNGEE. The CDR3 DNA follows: TGTGCCAGCAGCGTAGGTCGGGGGGGCTACGAGCAGTACTTC. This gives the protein CASSVGRGGYEQYF.

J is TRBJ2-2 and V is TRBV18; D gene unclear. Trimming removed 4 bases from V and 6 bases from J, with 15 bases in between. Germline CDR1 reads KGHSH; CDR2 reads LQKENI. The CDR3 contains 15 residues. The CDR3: CASSHLDLGSGELFF. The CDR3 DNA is TGTGCCAGCTCACACCTCGACCTAGGATCCGGGGAGCTGTTTTTT. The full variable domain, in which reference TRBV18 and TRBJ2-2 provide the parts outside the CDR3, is NAGVMQNPRHLVRRRGQEARLRCSPMKGHSHVYWYRQLPEEGLKFMVYLQKENIIDESGMPKERFSAEFPKEGPSILRIQQVVRGDSAAYFCASSHLDLGSGELFFGEGSRLTVL.

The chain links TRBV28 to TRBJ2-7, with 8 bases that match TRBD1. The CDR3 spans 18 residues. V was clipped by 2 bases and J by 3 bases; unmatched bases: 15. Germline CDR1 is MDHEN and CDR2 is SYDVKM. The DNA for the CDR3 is TGTGCCAGCAGTTTACCCGCTCAGGGGGCTCGAGGATTCTACGAGCAGTACTTC. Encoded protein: CASSLPAQGARGFYEQYF.

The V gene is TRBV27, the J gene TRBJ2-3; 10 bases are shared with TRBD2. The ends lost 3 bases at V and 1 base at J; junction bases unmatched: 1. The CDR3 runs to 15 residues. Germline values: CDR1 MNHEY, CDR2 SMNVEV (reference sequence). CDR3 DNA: TGTGCCAGCAGTTTTGGGACTAGCGGCACAGATACGCAGTATTTT. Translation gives CASSFGTSGTDTQYF.

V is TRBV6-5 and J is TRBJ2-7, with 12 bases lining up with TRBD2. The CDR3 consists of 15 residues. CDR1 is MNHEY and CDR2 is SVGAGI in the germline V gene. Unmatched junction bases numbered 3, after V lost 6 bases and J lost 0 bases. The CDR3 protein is CASRWTSGASYEQYF. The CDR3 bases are TGTGCCAGCAGGTGGACTAGCGGGGCCTCCTACGAGCAGTACTTC.

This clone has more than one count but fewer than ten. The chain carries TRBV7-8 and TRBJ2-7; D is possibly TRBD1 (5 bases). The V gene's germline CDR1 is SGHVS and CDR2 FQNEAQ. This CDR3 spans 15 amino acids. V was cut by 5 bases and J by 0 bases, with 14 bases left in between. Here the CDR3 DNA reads TGTGCCAGCAGCCCCTACCAGGGCCCCTCCTACGAGCAGTACTTC. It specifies CASSPYQGPSYEQYF.

The CDR3 bases are TGTGCCAGCAGTCCCGGGACAGGGCTTTCGGAGACCCAGTACTTC. Translated: CASSPGTGLSETQYF. This chain links TRBV6-2 or TRBV6-3 with TRBJ2-5; 9 bases are a match to TRBD1. The CDR3 spans 15 residues. Trimming at V came to 5 bases and at J to 5 bases, leaving 9 bases not matched to a gene. Germline assignment: CDR1 MNHEY and CDR2 SVGEGT.

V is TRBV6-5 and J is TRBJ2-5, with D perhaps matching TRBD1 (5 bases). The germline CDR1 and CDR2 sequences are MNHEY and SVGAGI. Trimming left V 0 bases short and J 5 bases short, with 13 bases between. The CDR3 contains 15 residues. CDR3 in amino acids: CASSYSGKKGETQYF. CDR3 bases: TGTGCCAGCAGTTACTCGGGAAAAAAGGGGGAGACCCAGTACTTC.

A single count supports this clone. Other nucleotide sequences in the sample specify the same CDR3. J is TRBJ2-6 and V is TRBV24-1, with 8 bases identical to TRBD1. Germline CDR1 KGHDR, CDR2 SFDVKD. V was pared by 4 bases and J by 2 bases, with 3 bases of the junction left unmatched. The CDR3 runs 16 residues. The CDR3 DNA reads TGTGCCACCAGTGACTCGACAGGGGCTGGGGCCAACGTCCTGACTTTC. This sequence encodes CATSDSTGAGANVLTF.

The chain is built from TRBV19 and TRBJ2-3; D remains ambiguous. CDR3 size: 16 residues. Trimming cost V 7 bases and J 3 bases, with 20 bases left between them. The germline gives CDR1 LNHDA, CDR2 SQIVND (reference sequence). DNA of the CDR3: TGTGCCAGTACCCCTATAGGAGCTACCCCGACAGATACGCAGTATTTT. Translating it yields CASTPIGATPTDTQYF.